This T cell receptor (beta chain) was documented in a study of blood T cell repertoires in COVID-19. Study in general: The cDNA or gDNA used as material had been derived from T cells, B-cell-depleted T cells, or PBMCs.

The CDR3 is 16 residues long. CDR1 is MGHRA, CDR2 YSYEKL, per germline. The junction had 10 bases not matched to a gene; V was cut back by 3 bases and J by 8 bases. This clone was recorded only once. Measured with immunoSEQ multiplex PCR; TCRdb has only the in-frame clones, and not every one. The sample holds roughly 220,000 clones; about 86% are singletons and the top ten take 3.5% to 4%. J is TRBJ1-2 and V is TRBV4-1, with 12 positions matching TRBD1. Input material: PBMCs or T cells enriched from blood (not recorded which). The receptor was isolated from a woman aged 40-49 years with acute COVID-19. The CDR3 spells CASSHAPGQGAMGYTF. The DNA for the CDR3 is TGCGCCAGCAGCCACGCCCCGGGACAGGGGGCGATGGGCTACACCTTC.